A single sample gave rise to the 27 T cell receptor beta chains below, sequenced in a study of T cell changes during pregnancy in multiple sclerosis (dated by TCRdb to the late 2010s). Libraries were prepared through the immunoSEQ multiplex PCR assay. Entries here come from immuneACCESS through TCRdb and include only in-frame sequences with V and J called. Some clones fail to appear in such tables; in the studies checked, an unresolved V gene covers under half of the shortfall, and the cause of the remainder is unknown. In this sample the table shows about 69,000 clones, approximately 90% of which occur a single time. Jointly, the top ten make up roughly 1.4% of the sample. Sequences were derived from peripheral blood, sampled in the third trimester of pregnancy. These receptors were obtained from a female donor with multiple sclerosis, enrolled in a pregnancy study.

V is TRBV30 and J is TRBJ2-1, with TRBD1 as a possible D gene (6 bases). Germline loops: CDR1 GTSNPN, CDR2 SVGIG (reference sequence). The CDR3 covers 13 residues. V was trimmed by 6 bases and J by 14 bases, leaving 23 bases between them. The DNA of the CDR3 is TGTGCCTGTCACAGGGATCTGAGACTCCCAAAGTTCTTC. Translating it yields CACHRDLRLPKFF.

For the CDR3, the DNA is TGTGCCAGCATGAATAGCGAGAACCCAGATACGCAGTATTTT. Translated, it gives CASMNSENPDTQYF. The genes are TRBV2 and TRBJ2-3, with a possible D match to TRBD2 (5 bases). Germline loops: CDR1 SNHLY, CDR2 FYNNEI. The CDR3 spans 14 residues. V lost 7 bases, J lost 4 bases, and 15 bases lay in between.

The J gene is TRBJ2-1, the V gene TRBV6-4, with 8 bases fitting TRBD1. This CDR3 has 15 amino acids. Per germline, CDR1 MRHNA and CDR2 SNTAGT. Trimming removed 3 bases from V and 0 bases from J; junction bases left unmatched: 1. The CDR3 nucleotides are TGTGCCAGCAGTGAAACAGGGGGCTCCTACAATGAGCAGTTCTTC. This gives the protein CASSETGGSYNEQFF.

The chain uses TRBV28 and TRBJ1-2, with D perhaps matching TRBD1 (6 bases). The CDR3 loop spans 13 amino acids. CDR1 and CDR2 from the germline V gene are MDHEN and SYDVKM. V dropped 6 bases and J dropped 4 bases, with 12 bases sitting between them. The CDR3 spells CASSPRGIYGYTF. CDR3 sequence (DNA): TGTGCCAGCAGCCCAAGGGGGATCTATGGCTACACCTTC.

The V gene is TRBV9, the J gene TRBJ2-1, with 9 positions matching TRBD2. From germline, CDR1 is SGDLS and CDR2 YYNGEE. J was trimmed by 3 bases and V by 2 bases; bases with no gene match: 6. The CDR3 has 16 residues. DNA for the CDR3: TGTGCCAGCAGCGTCTCAGCGGGGGGCTACTACAATGAGCAGTTCTTC. The encoded protein is CASSVSAGGYYNEQFF.

In the case of this clone: Germline and junction disagree at one end, which may indicate a read error. The chain joins TRBV11-2 to TRBJ2-5, with 11 bases matching TRBD1. The CDR3 extends over 15 amino acids. Germline V CDR1 and CDR2: SGHAT, FQNNGV. In DNA form, the CDR3 reads TGTGTCAGCAGCTTAGTGAGGGGACAGGGGGGGACCCAGTACTTC. This translates into CVSSLVRGQGGTQYF.

The genes are TRBV5-1 and TRBJ1-6; 9 bases align to TRBD1. The CDR3 is made up of 15 amino acids. The germline V gene encodes CDR1 SGHRS and CDR2 YFSETQ. V trimming: 0 bases; J trimming: 6 bases; junction bases outside the gene matches: 1. CDR3 nucleotide sequence: TGCGCCAGCAGCTTGGCACAGGGGGCTAATTCACCCCTCCACTTT. It translates to CASSLAQGANSPLHF.

J is TRBJ2-7 and V is TRBV9; 9 bases align to TRBD1. The CDR3 runs to 14 residues. Germline loops: CDR1 SGDLS, CDR2 YYNGEE. Trimming removed 3 bases from V and 2 bases from J; junction bases left unmatched: 3. The DNA for the CDR3 is TGTGCCAGCAGCGCGGACAGGGGTACCTACGAGCAGTACTTC. Translated, it gives CASSADRGTYEQYF.

The chain uses TRBV28 and TRBJ2-1, with D perhaps TRBD2 (5 bases). CDR1 is MDHEN and CDR2 is SYDVKM in the germline V gene. The CDR3 spans 17 residues. Trimming cost V 2 bases and J 4 bases, with 18 bases left between them. For the CDR3, the DNA is TGTGCCAGCAGTTTAAGTCGGGGAGACCGAACGTACAATGAGCAGTTCTTC. Encoded protein: CASSLSRGDRTYNEQFF.

The V and J genes are TRBV30 and TRBJ1-1; maybe TRBD1 (6 bases). CDR3 length: 15 residues. Germline V CDR1 and CDR2: GTSNPN, SVGIG (reference sequence). The V and J ends lost 7 bases and 1 base respectively, with 19 bases between them. The CDR3 loop is CALTRGGSGNTEAFF. The CDR3 DNA is TGTGCCTTAACAAGGGGGGGTTCAGGGAACACTGAAGCTTTCTTT.

This chain uses TRBV5-8 with TRBJ1-2; D not certain. CDR3 length equals 13 residues. Germline values: CDR1 SGHTS, CDR2 YDEGEE. V gave up 4 bases and J gave up 2 bases, with 9 bases separating them. CDR3 DNA sequence: TGTGCCAGCAGCCTACCACTAAACTATGGCTACACCTTC. Translating gives CASSLPLNYGYTF. The full variable domain, rest sourced from reference TRBV5-8 and TRBJ1-2, is EAGVTQSPTHLIKTRGQQATLRCSPISGHTSVYWYQQALGLGLQFLLWYDEGEERNRGNFPPRFSGRQFPNYSSELNVNALELEDSALYLCASSLPLNYGYTFGSGTRLTVV.

J is TRBJ2-7 and V is TRBV10-1, with D possibly TRBD2 on 7 matching bases. CDR3 length equals 14 residues. Trimming took off 2 bases at V and 2 bases at J, with 10 bases between the two ends. Germline CDR1 reads WNHNN; CDR2 reads SYGVQD (reference sequence). Here the CDR3 reads CASSEAGAAYEQYF. The CDR3 region has the DNA TGCGCCAGCAGTGAGGCGGGGGCAGCCTACGAGCAGTACTTC.

This chain uses TRBV29-1 with TRBJ1-1, with D perhaps matching TRBD1 (5 bases). This CDR3 is built from 13 residues. CDR1 SQVTM and CDR2 ANQGSEA come from the germline V gene. The V end was cut by 7 bases, the J end by 10 bases, with 22 bases between. CDR3 DNA: TGCAGCGCCGGAGGGGTTACGAATGAAGTAGCTTTCTTT. This sequence encodes CSAGGVTNEVAFF.

The gene calls are TRBV6-1 and TRBJ2-1; the match to TRBD2 covers 7 bases. Germline lookup yields CDR1 MNHNS and CDR2 SASEGT. The CDR3 length is 15 residues. Germline trimming cut 3 bases from V and 1 base from J; bases unmatched to any gene: 3. In DNA form, the CDR3 reads TGTGCCAGCAGTGAGGGCGGGGGTTCCTACAATGAGCAGTTCTTC. Translation gives CASSEGGGSYNEQFF.

The chain joins TRBV5-1 to TRBJ2-7; possible D gene TRBD2, 5 bases. The CDR3 spans 11 residues. Germline assignment: CDR1 SGHRS and CDR2 YFSETQ. With 2 bases removed from V and 5 bases from J, the gap between germline ends came to 5 bases. CDR3 DNA sequence: TGCGCCAGCAGCTTCGGGGACGAGCAGTACTTC. Its translation: CASSFGDEQYF.

The rearrangement links TRBV30 to TRBJ2-3; perhaps TRBD2 as D (6 bases). The germline V and J ends were trimmed by 5 bases and 2 bases, with 14 bases remaining between them. The CDR3 runs to 14 residues. Per the germline V gene, CDR1 is GTSNPN and CDR2 is SVGIG (reference sequence). The CDR3 nucleotides are TGTGCCTGGGAGAGCGCGGGGTACACAGATACGCAGTATTTT. Translated: CAWESAGYTDTQYF.

The genes are TRBV11-1 and TRBJ1-1; D is unresolved. The V gene lost 5 bases and the J gene lost 1 base, with 11 bases spanning the gap. This CDR3 is built from 14 residues. Per germline, CDR1 SGHAT and CDR2 FQDESV (reference sequence). The CDR3 loop is CASSLRHTNTEAFF. CDR3 sequence (DNA): TGTGCCAGCAGCCTCCGACACACGAACACTGAAGCTTTCTTT.

The chain carries TRBV9 and TRBJ2-2; TRBD1 agrees at 8 bases. This CDR3 is built from 17 residues. Unmatched junction bases numbered 4, after V lost 0 bases and J lost 0 bases. Looked up from germline, CDR1 is SGDLS and CDR2 is YYNGEE. CDR3 sequence: CASSVDGQGSNTGELFF. The CDR3 DNA sequence: TGTGCCAGCAGCGTAGACGGACAGGGATCGAACACCGGGGAGCTGTTTTTT. The full variable domain, completed using reference TRBV9 and TRBJ2-2, is DSGVTQTPKHLITATGQRVTLRCSPRSGDLSVYWYQQSLDQGLQFLIQYYNGEERAKGNILERFSAQQFPDLHSELNLSSLELGDSALYFCASSVDGQGSNTGELFFGEGSRLTVL.

This chain connects TRBV5-1 to TRBJ2-7, with TRBD2 identical over 7 bases. Trimming removed 0 bases from V and 4 bases from J; junction bases left unmatched: 4. This CDR3 is built from 14 residues. Germline V lookup: CDR1 SGHRS, CDR2 YFSETQ. DNA of the CDR3: TGCGCCAGCAGCTTGGGGCTAGCGGTGTACGAGCAGTACTTC. Encoded protein: CASSLGLAVYEQYF.

The J gene is TRBJ1-5, the V gene TRBV19, with TRBD1 as a possible D gene (6 bases). Germline values: CDR1 LNHDA, CDR2 SQIVND (reference sequence). V was pared by 5 bases and J by 2 bases, with 19 bases between. The CDR3 contains 17 residues. CDR3 amino acids: CASSAWAGTSGNQPQHF. The CDR3 DNA is TGTGCCAGTAGTGCCTGGGCCGGGACATCTGGCAATCAGCCCCAGCATTTT.

The chain carries TRBV5-1 and TRBJ1-2, with D perhaps TRBD1 (6 bases). The germline gives CDR1 SGHRS, CDR2 YFSETQ. The CDR3 is made up of 14 amino acids. Trimming took 0 bases from V and 4 from J, leaving 10 bases between them. The CDR3 coding sequence is TGCGCCAGCAGCTTGGGGGACACAAGCTATGGCTACACCTTC. Its translation: CASSLGDTSYGYTF.

The V gene is TRBV27, the J gene TRBJ2-7; TRBD1 might be the D (6 bases). The CDR3 runs 14 residues. V was trimmed by 6 bases and J by 2 bases, leaving 14 bases between them. Looked up from germline, CDR1 is MNHEY and CDR2 is SMNVEV (reference sequence). CDR3 bases: TGTGCCAGCAGCCTGGACAGCCCCCCCTACGAGCAGTACTTC. Translated, it gives CASSLDSPPYEQYF.

The J gene is TRBJ2-5, the V gene TRBV5-1, with 7 bases that match TRBD2. The CDR3 is 19 amino acids. CDR1 and CDR2 from the germline V gene are SGHRS and YFSETQ. V gave up 5 bases and J gave up 5 bases; unmatched junction bases: 24. The CDR3 nucleotides read TGCGCCAGCAGTAAGGGTGGTTGGGTTCTCGCGGGGGAAGCGGAGACCCAGTACTTC. It translates to CASSKGGWVLAGEAETQYF. Full variable domain (missing parts from reference TRBV5-1 and TRBJ2-5): KAGVTQTPRYLIKTRGQQVTLSCSPISGHRSVSWYQQTPGQGLQFLFEYFSETQRNKGNFPGRFSGRQFSNSRSEMNVSTLELGDSALYLCASSKGGWVLAGEAETQYFGPGTRLLVL.

V usage is TRBV6-6 and J usage is TRBJ1-6, with TRBD1 matching over 8 bases. Germline CDR1 reads MNHNY; CDR2 reads SVGAGI (reference sequence). Losses at the gene ends were 6 bases for V and 6 bases for J; bases not matched to a gene: 7. This CDR3 contains 15 residues. The CDR3, as DNA: TGTGCCAGCAGCTCACCGGGACAGGTTAATTCACCCCTCCACTTT. Residues: CASSSPGQVNSPLHF.

V usage is TRBV30 and J usage is TRBJ1-5, with D uncertain. Trimming left V 0 bases short and J 5 bases short, with 8 bases between. Germline CDR1 GTSNPN, CDR2 SVGIG (reference sequence). This CDR3 has 13 amino acids. The CDR3 DNA sequence: TGTGCCTGGAGTGTCTCTGGAGATCAGCCCCAGCATTTT. It translates to CAWSVSGDQPQHF.

This rearrangement joins TRBV5-1 to TRBJ2-3, with 16 positions matching TRBD2. Germline V CDR1 and CDR2: SGHRS, YFSETQ. The CDR3 is 19 residues long. The trim removed 4 bases at V and 0 bases at J, leaving 8 bases unmatched. The chain's CDR3 is CASSRGTSGGVTSTDTQYF. CDR3 coding DNA: TGCGCCAGCAGCCGCGGGACTAGCGGGGGGGTTACTAGCACAGATACGCAGTATTTT.

This clone is a singleton in its sample. V gene TRBV4-1 combines with J gene TRBJ1-2, with a possible D match to TRBD1 (6 bases). The ends were cut back, 2 bases at V and 5 bases at J, with 12 bases in the middle. This CDR3 is built from 14 residues. Germline V CDR1 and CDR2: MGHRA, YSYEKL. CDR3 sequence: CASSQMRGGYGYTF. The CDR3 nucleotides are TGCGCCAGCAGCCAAATGAGGGGGGGATATGGCTACACCTTC.